This T cell receptor (beta chain) appears in the sequencing data of a study of cytomegalovirus exposure and HLA in healthy donors. The V gene's germline CDR1 is LNHNV and CDR2 YYDKDF (reference sequence). The V end lost 1 base, the J end lost 3 bases, and 14 bases lay between the germline ends. CDR3 size: 16 residues. Notes on the study in general: Later on, an analysis tied approximately 17,000 TCR beta sequences to HLA alleles at 0.05 false discovery rate. One cluster of highly shared sequence variants probably arose as a sequencing artifact. Rare sequences made up most TCRs, while some public TCRs were found in many donors. It has been reported that TCR beta sequences accurately predicted the HLA-A and HLA-B alleles of most subjects.

Note on this clone: Its target is unknown.

In the PCR, 60 Vbeta and 13 Jbeta primers were used. Sequencing used immunoSEQ multiplex PCR; TCRdb keeps in-frame clones, though not all of them. The table shows about 120,000 clones, with approximately 79% occurring only once. Specimen: PBMCs. The chain uses TRBV15 and TRBJ2-3; a weak D match, TRBD2 (5 bases). The sequence was obtained from a man younger than 40 in good health and CMV-seropositive. This CDR3 is CATSRVPLRETDTQYF. CDR3 DNA sequence: TGTGCCACCAGCAGAGTGCCTCTGAGGGAGACAGATACGCAGTATTTT. Using reference TRBV15 and TRBJ2-3 for the parts outside the CDR3, the full variable domain is DAMVIQNPRYQVTQFGKPVTLSCSQTLNHNVMYWYQQKSSQAPKLLFHYYDKDFNNEADTPDNFQSRRPNTSFCFLDIRSPGLGDTAMYLCATSRVPLRETDTQYFGPGTRLTVL.